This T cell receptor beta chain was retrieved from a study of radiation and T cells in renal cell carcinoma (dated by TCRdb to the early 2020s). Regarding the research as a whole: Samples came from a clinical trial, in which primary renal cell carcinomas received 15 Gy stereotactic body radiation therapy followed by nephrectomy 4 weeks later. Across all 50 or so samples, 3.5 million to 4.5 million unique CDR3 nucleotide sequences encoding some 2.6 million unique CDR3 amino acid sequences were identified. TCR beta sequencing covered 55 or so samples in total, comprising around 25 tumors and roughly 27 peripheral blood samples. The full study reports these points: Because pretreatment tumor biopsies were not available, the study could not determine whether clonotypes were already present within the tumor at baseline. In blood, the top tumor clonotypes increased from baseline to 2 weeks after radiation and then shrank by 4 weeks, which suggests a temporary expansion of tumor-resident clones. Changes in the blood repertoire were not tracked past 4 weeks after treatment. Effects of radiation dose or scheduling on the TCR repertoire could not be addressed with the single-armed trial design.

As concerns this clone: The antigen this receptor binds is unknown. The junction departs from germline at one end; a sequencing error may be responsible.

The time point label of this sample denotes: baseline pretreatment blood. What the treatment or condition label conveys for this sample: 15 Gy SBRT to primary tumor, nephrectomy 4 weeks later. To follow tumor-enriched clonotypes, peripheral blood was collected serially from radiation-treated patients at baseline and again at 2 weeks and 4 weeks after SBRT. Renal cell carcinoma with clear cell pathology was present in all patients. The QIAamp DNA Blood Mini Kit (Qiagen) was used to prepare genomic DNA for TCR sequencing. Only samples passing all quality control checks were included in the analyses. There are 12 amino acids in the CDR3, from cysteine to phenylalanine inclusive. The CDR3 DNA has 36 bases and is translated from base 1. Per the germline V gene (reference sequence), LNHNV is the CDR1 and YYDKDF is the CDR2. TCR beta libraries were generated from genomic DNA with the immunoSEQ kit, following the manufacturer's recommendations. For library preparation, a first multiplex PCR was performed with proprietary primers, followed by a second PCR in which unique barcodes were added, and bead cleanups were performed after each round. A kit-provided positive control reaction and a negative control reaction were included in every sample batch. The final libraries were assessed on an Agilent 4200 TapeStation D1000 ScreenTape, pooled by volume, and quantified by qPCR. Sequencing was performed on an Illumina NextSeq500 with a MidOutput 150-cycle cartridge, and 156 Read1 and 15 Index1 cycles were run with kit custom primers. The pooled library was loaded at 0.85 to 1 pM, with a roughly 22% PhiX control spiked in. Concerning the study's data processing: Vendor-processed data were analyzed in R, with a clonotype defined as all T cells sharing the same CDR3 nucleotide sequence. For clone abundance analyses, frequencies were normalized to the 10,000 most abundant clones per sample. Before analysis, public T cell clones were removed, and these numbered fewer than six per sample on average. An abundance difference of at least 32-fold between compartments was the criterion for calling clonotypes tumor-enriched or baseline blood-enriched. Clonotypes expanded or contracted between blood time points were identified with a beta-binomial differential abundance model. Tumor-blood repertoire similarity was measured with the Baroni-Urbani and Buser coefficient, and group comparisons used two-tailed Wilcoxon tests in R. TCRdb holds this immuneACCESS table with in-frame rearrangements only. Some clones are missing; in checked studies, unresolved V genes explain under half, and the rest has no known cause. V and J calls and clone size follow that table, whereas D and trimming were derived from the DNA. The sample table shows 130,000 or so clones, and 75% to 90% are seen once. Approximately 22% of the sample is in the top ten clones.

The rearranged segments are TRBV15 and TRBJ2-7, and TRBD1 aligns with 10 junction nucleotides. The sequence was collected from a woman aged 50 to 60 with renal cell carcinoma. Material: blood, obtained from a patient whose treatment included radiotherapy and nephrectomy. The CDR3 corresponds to CATSREDRGFDF. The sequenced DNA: TGTGCCACCAGCAGAGAGGACAGGGGGTTTGACTTC.